The following is a TCR beta chain sequence with its context. The data originate from a study of blood T cell repertoires in COVID-19. Seattle enrolled patients during active infection and tracked them longitudinally. Authors' data handling: The assay estimated nucleated cells by amplifying reference gene primers. Data came from immunoSEQ multiplex PCR; TCRdb stores just in-frame clones and leaves some out. V and J calls and clone size are given by that table; D and trimming were obtained from the DNA. This table holds 500,000 to 600,000 clones, about 89% found once. The TCR originated in a woman aged 45-59 years with COVID-19, enrolled during active disease. What was sequenced was peripheral blood.

Here the CDR3 reads CASSPVPGGTSGANVLTF. The CDR3, as DNA: TGTGCCAGCTCACCAGTTCCAGGGGGGACCTCTGGGGCCAACGTCCTGACTTTC. The gene calls are TRBV18 and TRBJ2-6, with D tentatively TRBD1 (7 bases). The CDR3 length is 18 residues. Germline assignment: CDR1 KGHSH and CDR2 LQKENI. Between the trimmed V and J ends, which lost 2 bases and 0 bases, there was a span of 14 bases.